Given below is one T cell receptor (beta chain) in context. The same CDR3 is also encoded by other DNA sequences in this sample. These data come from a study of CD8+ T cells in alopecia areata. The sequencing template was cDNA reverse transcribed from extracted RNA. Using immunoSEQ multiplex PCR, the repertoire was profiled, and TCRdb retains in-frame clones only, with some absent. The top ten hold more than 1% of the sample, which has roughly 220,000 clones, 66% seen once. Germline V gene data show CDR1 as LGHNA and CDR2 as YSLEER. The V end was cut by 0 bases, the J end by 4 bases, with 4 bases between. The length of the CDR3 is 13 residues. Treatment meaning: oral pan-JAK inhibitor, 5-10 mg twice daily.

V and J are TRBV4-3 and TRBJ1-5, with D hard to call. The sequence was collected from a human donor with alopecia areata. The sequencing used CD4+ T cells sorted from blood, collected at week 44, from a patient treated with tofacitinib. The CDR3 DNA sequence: TGCGCCAGCAGCCAAGAGAGGAATCAGCCCCAGCATTTT. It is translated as CASSQERNQPQHF.